This is a list of T cell receptor beta chains from one sample in a study of cytomegalovirus exposure and HLA in healthy donors. Profiling relied on immunoSEQ multiplex PCR, and the TCRdb table lists in-frame clones only, not all of them. The sample consists of 98,000 or so clones, under 80% of them appearing once. The sequenced sample consisted of PBMCs. The receptors were gathered from a human donor in good health. CDR3s include the opening cysteine and the closing phenylalanine or tryptophan. D genes are given only for firm matches. The size of a clone is reported for some rows only, either as once, few or many, or as a class for expanded clones.

clone size,D gene,V gene,J gene,CDR3 protein,CDR3 DNA
.,TRBD1,TRBV7-2,TRBJ1-2,CASSLASGQGTVYGYTF,TGTGCCAGCAGCTTAGCGTCGGGACAGGGGACTGTCTATGGCTACACCTTC
.,.,TRBV13,TRBJ1-1,CASSLGVGAGRLAAEAFF,TGTGCCAGCAGCTTAGGCGTTGGGGCAGGGAGGCTCGCCGCTGAAGCTTTCTTT
.,.,TRBV14,TRBJ2-7,CASSQGAGSYEQYF,TGTGCCAGCAGCCAAGGGGCAGGGTCCTACGAGCAGTACTTC
.,TRBD1,TRBV19,TRBJ2-7,CASSNRDRGSYEQYF,TGTGCCAGTAGTAACCGGGACAGGGGCTCCTACGAGCAGTACTTC
.,TRBD2,TRBV7-8,TRBJ2-5,CASSARTSGGRETQYF,TGTGCCAGCAGCGCAAGGACTAGCGGGGGGAGAGAGACCCAGTACTTC
.,.,TRBV19,TRBJ1-5,CASSIQGHQPQHF,TGTGCCAGTAGTATTCAGGGTCATCAGCCCCAGCATTTT
.,.,TRBV7-2,TRBJ1-4,CASSLDPQVEKLFF,TGTGCCAGCAGCTTAGACCCCCAGGTTGAAAAACTGTTTTTT
.,TRBD1,TRBV9,TRBJ1-1,CASSARGQGTGEAFF,TGTGCCAGCAGCGCTAGGGGACAGGGGACGGGTGAAGCTTTCTTT
.,TRBD1,TRBV5-4,TRBJ2-1,CASSPPGGEAYNEQFF,TGTGCCAGCAGCCCTCCAGGGGGCGAGGCCTACAATGAGCAGTTCTTC
few,.,TRBV4-3,TRBJ1-1,CASSQEIGTTTLGTEAFF,TGCGCCAGCAGCCAAGAAATAGGAACCACAACTCTCGGGACTGAAGCTTTCTTT
few,.,TRBV7-9,TRBJ2-3,CASSSNTDTQYF,TGTGCCAGCAGCTCCAACACAGATACGCAGTATTTT
.,TRBD2,TRBV9,TRBJ2-2,CASGGRVTNTGELFF,TGTGCCAGCGGGGGGAGGGTAACGAACACCGGGGAGCTGTTTTTT
.,.,TRBV5-1,TRBJ1-1,CASSLDSWNTEAFF,TGCGCCAGCAGCCTGGACAGCTGGAACACTGAAGCTTTCTTT
.,TRBD1,TRBV2,TRBJ1-1,CASSATGGTEAFF,TGTGCCAGCAGTGCGACAGGGGGAACTGAAGCTTTCTTT
.,.,TRBV4-1,TRBJ1-5,CASSQVRSSNQPQHF,TGCGCCAGCAGCCAAGTTCGCAGTAGCAATCAGCCCCAGCATTTT
few,.,TRBV4-2,TRBJ1-5,CASSQEVGRANQPQHF,TGTGCCAGCAGCCAAGAAGTTGGCAGGGCTAATCAGCCCCAGCATTTT
.,TRBD1,TRBV19,TRBJ1-2,CASSATGISNYGYTF,TGTGCCAGTAGTGCGACAGGGATTTCTAACTATGGCTACACCTTC
.,TRBD1,TRBV5-4,TRBJ1-2,CASSLPGTDPGYTF,TGTGCCAGCAGCTTACCCGGGACAGATCCTGGCTACACCTTC
.,.,TRBV15,TRBJ2-6,CATSGRMAPRGANVLTF,TGTGCCACCAGCGGCCGTATGGCACCCCGCGGGGCCAACGTCCTGACTTTC
.,TRBD2,TRBV13,TRBJ2-5,CASSTLSGGHAETQYF,TGTGCCAGCAGCACCCTTAGCGGGGGGCACGCCGAGACCCAGTACTTC
once,.,TRBV27,TRBJ1-1,CATGEENTEAFF,TGTGCCACCGGGGAGGAGAACACTGAAGCTTTCTTT
.,.,TRBV5-4,TRBJ1-1,CASSLRGNRNTEAFF,TGTGCCAGCAGCTTGAGGGGGAACAGGAACACTGAAGCTTTCTTT
few,.,TRBV2,TRBJ1-1,CASIKTGTEAFF,TGTGCCAGCATCAAGACGGGTACTGAAGCTTTCTTT
.,.,TRBV2,TRBJ2-3,CASRSGPSQYTDTQYF,TGTGCCAGCAGAAGCGGCCCATCACAATACACAGATACGCAGTATTTT